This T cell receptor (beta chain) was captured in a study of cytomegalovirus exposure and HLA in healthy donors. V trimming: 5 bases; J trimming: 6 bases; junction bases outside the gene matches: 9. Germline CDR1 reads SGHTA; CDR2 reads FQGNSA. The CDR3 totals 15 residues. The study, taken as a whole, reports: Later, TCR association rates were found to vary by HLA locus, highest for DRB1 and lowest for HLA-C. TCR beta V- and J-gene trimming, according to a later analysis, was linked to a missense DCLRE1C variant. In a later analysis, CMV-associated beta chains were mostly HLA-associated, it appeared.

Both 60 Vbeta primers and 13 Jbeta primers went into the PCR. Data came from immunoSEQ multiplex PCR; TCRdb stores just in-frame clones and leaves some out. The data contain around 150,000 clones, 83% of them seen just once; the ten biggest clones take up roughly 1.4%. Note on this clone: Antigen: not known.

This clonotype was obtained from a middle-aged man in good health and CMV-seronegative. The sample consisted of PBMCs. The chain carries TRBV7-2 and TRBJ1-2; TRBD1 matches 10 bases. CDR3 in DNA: TGTGCCAGCAGCCCCGGGACAGGGGAATTTGATGGCTACACCTTC. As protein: CASSPGTGEFDGYTF.